The present T cell receptor (beta chain) was sequenced within a study of blood T cells in healthy people across ages (dated by TCRdb to the mid-2010s). Describing the broader study: In model experiments, roughly one uniquely barcoded TCR beta cDNA molecule per two T cells was captured by template switching. Age-related changes in TCR beta repertoire diversity were measured in the study by deep sequencing normalized with unique cDNA molecular identifiers. Donors were grouped into four age groups: young (average approximately 16 years), middle-aged (about 38), aged (62) and long-lived (just over 80). To avoid experimental bias, donors of different ages were distributed randomly across sequencing lanes. Two additional independent replicas of 1 million unique cDNA reads from the same blood draw were analyzed for two donors (one aged 18 to 29 and one aged 80 or older).

Donors were 30 to 45 systemically healthy Caucasian individuals from Russia aged about 6 to 100 years. Each donor gave about 9.2 milliliters of peripheral blood, drawn into EDTA-treated Vacutainer tubes. Ficoll-Paque density-gradient centrifugation was used to isolate PBMCs, with at least 7 million per sample. Trizol reagent was used to extract total RNA from PBMCs, with at least 6 micrograms per sample. For every donor, an aliquot of PBMCs went through flow cytometry to measure the percentages of naive CD45RAhigh/CD27high T cells. V and J are truncated by 0 bases and 0 bases respectively, leaving an intervening sequence of 9 bases. CDR1 and CDR2 are drawn from the germline V gene: SGHAT, FQNNGV. Taken from cysteine to phenylalanine, the CDR3 has 17 residues. CDR3 DNA is the only sequence kept; it has 51 bases, read in frame from the first base. About this clonotype: Its antigen target is currently unknown. Per-base qualities were not stored, and no clone one base away is much larger.

Beyond this particular receptor, the publication reports: Estimates of total diversity based on one million sequenced T cells were regarded as lower bounds and as underestimates. Compared with the aged group, the long-lived group had more naive CD4+ T cells, fewer expanded clones and increased TCR diversity, suggesting age selection. A strong correlation was found between observed TCR beta diversity and the percentage of naive T cells measured by flow cytometry. Because the CMV infection status of the donors was unknown, age-related changes in expanded clonotypes may potentially have been confounded. As age increased, observed TCR beta diversity per million T cells dropped in a roughly linear way, and a significant reduction was already evident by age about 40. Since profiling was done on bulk unsorted PBMCs, naive and antigen-experienced compartments could not be conclusively compared.

Library construction relied on 5' RACE. The instrument given in TCRdb is Illumina HiSeq 2500. A second PCR of roughly 7 to 11 cycles was performed with a sample-barcoded 5' primer and a J-beta primer mix. Each TCR beta cDNA molecule received a unique molecular identifier from a template-switch 5' adaptor carrying 12 random nucleotides. At least 2.5 million CDR3-containing paired-end reads were obtained from each sample. The Mint cDNA synthesis kit, primed by a TRBC-specific oligonucleotide, was used to synthesize first-strand cDNA from all RNA. All cDNA was treated with uracil-DNA glycosylase and then went through a first 18-cycle PCR with the universal primers M1SS and BC2_uni_R. Per the source publication's procedure: Each sample was normalized by randomly selecting 1 million high-quality reads, each carrying a distinct molecular identifier. Instead of being binned into consensus sequences, reads with shared molecular identifiers were discarded. MiTCR, set to a Q25 quality threshold and the strictest error-elimination algorithm, was used for CDR3 identification, clonotype clustering and error correction. A nonparametric unseen species model using Euler transformation provided a lower-bound estimate of total TCR beta diversity. TCRdb trimmed the raw reads at Q25, called clones with MiXCR and kept productive beta chains. Records with the same CDR3 protein are collapsed into one entry carrying the most frequent genes and DNA. It is TCRdb's table, rather than the study itself, that gives the V and J calls and clone size. The table for this sample lists around 1.7 million distinct CDR3 sequences; 28% of them were counted only once. The ten largest clonotypes hold 7.7% of the sample.

The chain is assembled from TRBV11-2 and TRBJ2-6, with no D gene named confidently. Input material: blood. The TCR comes from a young woman in good health. The DNA reads as follows: TGTGCCAGCAGCTTAGAGCCGCCCGACTCTGGGGCCAACGTCCTGACTTTC. Its protein product is CASSLEPPDSGANVLTF.